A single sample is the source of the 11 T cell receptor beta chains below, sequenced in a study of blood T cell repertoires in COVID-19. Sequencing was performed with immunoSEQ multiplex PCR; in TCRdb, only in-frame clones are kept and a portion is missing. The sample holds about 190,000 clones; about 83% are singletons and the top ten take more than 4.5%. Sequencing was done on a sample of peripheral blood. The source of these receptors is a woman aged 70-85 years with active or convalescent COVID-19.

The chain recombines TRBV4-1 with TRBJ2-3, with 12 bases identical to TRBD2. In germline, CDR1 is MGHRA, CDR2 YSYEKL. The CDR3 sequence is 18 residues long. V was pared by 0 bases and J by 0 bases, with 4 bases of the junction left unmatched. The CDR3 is CASSQDPGLAGSTDTQYF. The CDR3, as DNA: TGCGCCAGCAGCCAAGATCCCGGACTAGCGGGGAGCACAGATACGCAGTATTTT.

CDR3 sequence: CASSLATGGTGELFF. CDR3 in DNA: TGCGCCAGCAGCTTGGCCACAGGGGGCACCGGGGAGCTGTTTTTT. This sequence joins TRBV5-1 and TRBJ2-2; TRBD1 aligns across 8 bases. The germline V gene has CDR1 SGHRS and CDR2 YFSETQ. Unmatched junction bases numbered 2, after V lost 0 bases and J lost 4 bases. The CDR3 consists of 15 residues.

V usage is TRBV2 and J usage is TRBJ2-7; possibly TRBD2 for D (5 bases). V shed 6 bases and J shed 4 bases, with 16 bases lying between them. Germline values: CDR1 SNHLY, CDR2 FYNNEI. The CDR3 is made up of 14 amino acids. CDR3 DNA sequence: TGTGCCAGCAGCCTTAGCCGTCTAGCTTACGAGCAGTACTTC. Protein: CASSLSRLAYEQYF.

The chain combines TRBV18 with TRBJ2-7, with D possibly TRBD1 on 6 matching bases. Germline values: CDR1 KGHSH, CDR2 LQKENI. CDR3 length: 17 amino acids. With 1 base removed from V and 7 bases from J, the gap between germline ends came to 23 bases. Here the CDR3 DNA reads TGTGCCAGCTCACCACTAGGAAGGGGGTTCGACCTATGGGAGCAGTACTTC. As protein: CASSPLGRGFDLWEQYF.

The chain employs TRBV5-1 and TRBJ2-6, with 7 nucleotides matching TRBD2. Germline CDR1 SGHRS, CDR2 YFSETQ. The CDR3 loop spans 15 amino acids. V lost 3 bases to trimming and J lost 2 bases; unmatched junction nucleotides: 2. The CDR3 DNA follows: TGCGCCAGCAGCTACCGGGGGGCTGGGGCCAACGTCCTGACTTTC. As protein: CASSYRGAGANVLTF.

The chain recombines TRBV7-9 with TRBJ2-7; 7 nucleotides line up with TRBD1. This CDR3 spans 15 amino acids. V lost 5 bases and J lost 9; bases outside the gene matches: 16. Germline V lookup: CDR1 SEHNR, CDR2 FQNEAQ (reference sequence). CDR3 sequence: CASSPPGTASLGQYF. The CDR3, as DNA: TGTGCCAGCAGCCCACCCGGGACAGCCTCCTTGGGGCAGTACTTC. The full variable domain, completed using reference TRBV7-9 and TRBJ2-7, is DTGVSQNPRHKITKRGQNVTFRCDPISEHNRLYWYRQTLGQGPEFLTYFQNEAQLEKSRLLSDRFSAERPKGSFSTLEIQRTEQGDSAMYLCASSPPGTASLGQYFGPGTRLTVT.

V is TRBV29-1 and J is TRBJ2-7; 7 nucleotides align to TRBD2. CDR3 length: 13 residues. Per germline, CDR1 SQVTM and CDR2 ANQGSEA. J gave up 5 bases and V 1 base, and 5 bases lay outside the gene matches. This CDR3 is CSVEAGGGNEQYF. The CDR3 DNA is TGCAGCGTTGAAGCGGGAGGCGGGAACGAGCAGTACTTC.

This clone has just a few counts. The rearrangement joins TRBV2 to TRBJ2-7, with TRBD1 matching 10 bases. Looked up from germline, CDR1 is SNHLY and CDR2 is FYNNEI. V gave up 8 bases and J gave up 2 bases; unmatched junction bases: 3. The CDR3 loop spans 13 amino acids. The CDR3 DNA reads TGTGCCAGCGGGACAGGGGTGGCCTACGAGCAGTACTTC. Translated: CASGTGVAYEQYF.

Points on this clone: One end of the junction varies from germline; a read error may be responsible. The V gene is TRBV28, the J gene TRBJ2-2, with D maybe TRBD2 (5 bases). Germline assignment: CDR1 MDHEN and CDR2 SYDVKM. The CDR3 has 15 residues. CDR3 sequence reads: CASSLSGSNTGELFF. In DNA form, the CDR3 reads TGTGCCAGCAGCTTATCGGGGTCGAACACCGGGGAGCTGTTTTTT.

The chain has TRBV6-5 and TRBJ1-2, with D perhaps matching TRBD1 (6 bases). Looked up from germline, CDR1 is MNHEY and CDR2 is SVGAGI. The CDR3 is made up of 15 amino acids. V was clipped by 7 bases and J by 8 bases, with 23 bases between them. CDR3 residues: CASIRESGAVGGYTF. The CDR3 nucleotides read TGTGCCAGCATAAGAGAGTCAGGGGCAGTCGGAGGCTACACCTTC.

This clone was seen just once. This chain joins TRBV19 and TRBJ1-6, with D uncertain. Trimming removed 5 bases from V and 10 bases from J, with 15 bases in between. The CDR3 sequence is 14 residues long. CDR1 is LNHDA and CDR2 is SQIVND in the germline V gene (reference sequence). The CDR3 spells CASSPRERVSPLHF. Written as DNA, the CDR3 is TGTGCCAGTAGTCCCCGCGAGCGGGTATCACCCCTCCACTTT.